One sample yielded the 19 T cell receptor beta chains listed below, sequenced in a study of cytomegalovirus exposure and HLA in healthy donors. Both 60 Vbeta primers and 13 Jbeta primers went into the PCR. Only in-frame clones appear in the TCRdb table, and some are missing; sequencing was by immunoSEQ multiplex PCR. The sample has about 130,000 clones, about a sixth seen once. Sequenced material: PBMCs. Receptor source: a female donor in good health and CMV-seropositive.

This clone is a singleton in its sample. The V gene is TRBV27, the J gene TRBJ2-7; D perhaps matches TRBD2 (6 bases). CDR1 is MNHEY, CDR2 SMNVEV, per germline (reference sequence). V lost 8 bases to trimming and J lost 10 bases, with 12 bases between them. The CDR3 has 10 residues. As DNA, the CDR3 is TGTGCCAGCGGCTGGCGGGACCAGTACTTC. It is translated as CASGWRDQYF.

This clone was seen a few times. The CDR3 region has the DNA TGTGCCTGCTCCCGGGACAGCGGCTACGAGCAGTACTTC. Translating it yields CACSRDSGYEQYF. This chain connects TRBV30 to TRBJ2-7, with 7 positions matching TRBD1. V gave up 6 bases and J gave up 3 bases; unmatched junction bases: 8. This CDR3 is 13 amino acids long. CDR1 is GTSNPN and CDR2 is SVGIG in the germline V gene (reference sequence). Filled out from reference TRBV30 and TRBJ2-7, the complete variable domain reads SQTIHQWPATLVQPVGSPLSLECTVEGTSNPNLYWYRQAAGRGLQLLFYSVGIGQISSEVPQNLSASRPQDRQFILSSKKLLLSDSGFYLCACSRDSGYEQYFGPGTRLTVT.

The CDR3 bases are TGCGCCAGCAGCTTGGGACAGGCAGGCGGATCTGGAAACACCATATATTTT. Translated, it gives CASSLGQAGGSGNTIYF. The chain employs TRBV5-1 and TRBJ1-3, with TRBD1 as a possible D gene (6 bases). This CDR3 region has 17 residues. V was shortened by 0 bases and J by 1 base, with 14 bases between the two germline ends. Per the germline V gene, CDR1 is SGHRS and CDR2 is YFSETQ. The whole variable domain, filled in from reference TRBV5-1 and TRBJ1-3, reads KAGVTQTPRYLIKTRGQQVTLSCSPISGHRSVSWYQQTPGQGLQFLFEYFSETQRNKGNFPGRFSGRQFSNSRSEMNVSTLELGDSALYLCASSLGQAGGSGNTIYFGEGSWLTVV.

This clone came up a few times. The CDR3 bases are TGCGCCAGCAGCCAAGAGGAGCGGGGCGCCTACGAGCAGTACTTC. Translating gives CASSQEERGAYEQYF. The chain links TRBV4-3 to TRBJ2-7; 7 bases agree with TRBD2. Germline V gene sequence: CDR1 LGHNA, CDR2 YSLEER. V shed 0 bases and J 2 bases; nucleotides not matched to a gene: 4. The CDR3 sequence is 15 residues long.

The V gene is TRBV10-1, the J gene TRBJ2-7; TRBD2 is a possible D gene (6 bases). Germline CDR1 reads WNHNN; CDR2 reads SYGVQD (reference sequence). This CDR3 comprises 14 residues. Trimming stripped 5 bases from V and 0 bases from J, with 11 bases between. CDR3 nucleotides: TGCGCCAGCAGTCCGGGACTGCGCTCCTACGAGCAGTACTTC. Translated, it gives CASSPGLRSYEQYF.

This clone was observed a handful of times. V usage is TRBV4-2 and J usage is TRBJ2-7, with 9 nucleotides matching TRBD2. V lost 2 bases and J lost 3; bases outside the gene matches: 14. Germline CDR1 reads LGHNA; CDR2 reads YNFKEQ. The CDR3 is 18 residues long. CDR3 residues: CASSQPGRGGRASYEQYF. DNA for the CDR3: TGTGCCAGCAGCCAACCCGGGAGGGGCGGGAGGGCCAGCTACGAGCAGTACTTC.

This clone was counted only a few times. The gene calls are TRBV19 and TRBJ2-1; 8 bases are shared with TRBD2. V lost 6 bases to trimming and J lost 3 bases; unmatched junction nucleotides: 10. The CDR3 loop spans 16 amino acids. Per the germline V gene, CDR1 is LNHDA and CDR2 is SQIVND (reference sequence). The CDR3 DNA is TGTGCCAGTAGAGTCCGTAGCGGGGATCTCTACAATGAGCAGTTCTTC. Encoded protein: CASRVRSGDLYNEQFF. Combining the CDR3 with reference TRBV19 and TRBJ2-1 gives the whole variable domain DGGITQSPKYLFRKEGQNVTLSCEQNLNHDAMYWYRQDPGQGLRLIYYSQIVNDFQKGDIAEGYSVSREKKESFPLTVTSAQKNPTAFYLCASRVRSGDLYNEQFFGPGTRLTVL.

This clone was picked up a small number of times. This chain connects TRBV10-2 to TRBJ2-3; 9 nucleotides agree with TRBD2. The germline gives CDR1 WSHSY, CDR2 SAAADI. V dropped 7 bases and J dropped 2; count of bases not matched to a gene: 4. The CDR3 extends over 14 amino acids. CDR3 loop: CASTPSGATDTQYF. CDR3 nucleotide sequence: TGCGCCAGCACCCCTAGCGGGGCCACAGATACGCAGTATTTT.

CDR3 protein: CASRDRDQPQHF. The CDR3 nucleotides are TGTGCCAGTCGGGACAGGGATCAGCCCCAGCATTTT. This chain joins TRBV19 and TRBJ1-5, with 9 positions matching TRBD1. Looked up from germline, CDR1 is LNHDA and CDR2 is SQIVND (reference sequence). The CDR3 has 12 residues. J was trimmed by 5 bases and V by 8 bases; bases with no gene match: 1.

This clone has only a few counts. The gene calls are TRBV28 and TRBJ1-1; D is possibly TRBD1 (5 bases). Trimming took 5 bases from V and 2 from J, leaving 12 bases between them. Per germline, CDR1 MDHEN and CDR2 SYDVKM. The CDR3 loop spans 14 amino acids. The DNA of the CDR3 is TGTGCCAGCAGTCAGGGAGGGCGCAACACTGAAGCTTTCTTT. This sequence encodes CASSQGGRNTEAFF.

There are a few counts of this clone. The chain uses TRBV5-6 and TRBJ2-7; 11 nucleotides match TRBD2. V was clipped by 4 bases and J by 5 bases; unmatched bases: 2. Germline V gene sequence: CDR1 SGHDT, CDR2 YYEEEE. The CDR3 has 13 residues. The CDR3: CASSRLAGHEQYF. The CDR3 coding sequence is TGTGCCAGCAGCCGACTAGCGGGGCACGAGCAGTACTTC.

This clone was observed a few times. The J gene is TRBJ2-7, the V gene TRBV6-5, with a tentative D call TRBD1 (8 bases). This CDR3 contains 16 residues. Trimming removed 3 bases from V and 6 bases from J, with 21 bases in between. In germline, CDR1 is MNHEY, CDR2 SVGAGI. The DNA of the CDR3 is TGTGCCAGCAGTTATCAACCAGGACAGGGAGGGGCCGAGCAGTACTTC. As protein: CASSYQPGQGGAEQYF.

The V gene is TRBV5-6, the J gene TRBJ2-7; 9 nucleotides line up with TRBD2. Germline V gives CDR1 SGHDT, CDR2 YYEEEE. The J segment lost 2 bases and the V segment lost 1 base, leaving 4 bases of the junction unmatched. The CDR3 is 15 residues long. Here the CDR3 reads CASSLWGGRAYEQYF. The CDR3 coding sequence is TGTGCCAGCAGCTTGTGGGGCGGGAGGGCCTACGAGCAGTACTTC. The variable domain in full, completed from reference TRBV5-6 and TRBJ2-7, reads DAGVTQSPTHLIKTRGQQVTLRCSPKSGHDTVSWYQQALGQGPQFIFQYYEEEERQRGNFPDRFSGHQFPNYSSELNVNALLLGDSALYLCASSLWGGRAYEQYFGPGTRLTVT.

The chain joins TRBV30 to TRBJ2-2; 7 nucleotides agree with TRBD2. In germline, CDR1 is GTSNPN, CDR2 SVGIG (reference sequence). This CDR3 region has 18 residues. CDR3 in DNA: TGTGCTCTGACCCATTGGATCGGGGCGGGAGTCGGCACCGGGGAGCTGTTTTTT. Translation gives CALTHWIGAGVGTGELFF.

This clone was found a few times. This chain connects TRBV5-4 to TRBJ1-1, with D possibly TRBD1 on 5 matching bases. The germline V gene has CDR1 SGHNT and CDR2 YYREEE (reference sequence). The CDR3 has 13 amino acids. Trimming removed 0 bases from V and 4 bases from J, with 7 bases in between. The CDR3 spells CASSLERGTEAFF. The CDR3 bases are TGTGCCAGCAGCTTGGAAAGGGGCACTGAAGCTTTCTTT.

This clone was counted only a few times. V gene TRBV21-1 combines with J gene TRBJ2-3; the D call of TRBD2 is as the table states it, not checked on the DNA. TRBV21-1 is designated a pseudogene. This CDR3 has 18 amino acids. CDR3 DNA sequence: TGTGCCAGCAGGCCCCCCCGGGGACTAGCGGCCAGCACAGATACGCAGTATTTT. This codes for CASRPPRGLAASTDTQYF.

This clone has only a few counts. V usage is TRBV9 and J usage is TRBJ2-5, with a tentative D call TRBD1 (5 bases). Trimming cost V 4 bases and J 5 bases, with 15 bases left between them. The V gene's germline CDR1 is SGDLS and CDR2 YYNGEE. The CDR3 runs 14 residues. CDR3 residues: CASSTGQGWETQYF. Here the CDR3 DNA reads TGTGCCAGCAGCACCGGGCAGGGCTGGGAGACCCAGTACTTC.

This clone was seen a few times. The V call is TRBV9, the J call TRBJ1-1; D gene unclear. The CDR3 spans 14 residues. Trimming pared 2 bases from V and 3 bases from J, leaving 11 bases between. Germline-derived CDR1 and CDR2 are SGDLS and YYNGEE. CDR3 residues: CASSVIGSDTEAFF. CDR3 DNA: TGTGCCAGCAGCGTGATCGGGTCCGACACTGAAGCTTTCTTT. Looking up the rest from reference TRBV9 and TRBJ1-1 gives the full variable domain: DSGVTQTPKHLITATGQRVTLRCSPRSGDLSVYWYQQSLDQGLQFLIQYYNGEERAKGNILERFSAQQFPDLHSELNLSSLELGDSALYFCASSVIGSDTEAFFGQGTRLTVV.

The V and J genes are TRBV7-2 and TRBJ2-2; TRBD2 matches 10 bases. Germline V gene sequence: CDR1 SGHTA, CDR2 FQGNSA. The CDR3 consists of 17 residues. V lost 7 bases, J lost 0 bases, and 8 bases stayed unmatched. The CDR3 nucleotides read TGTGCCAGCACCCACGGGAGCGGGGGGGCGAACACCGGGGAGCTGTTTTTT. Encoded protein: CASTHGSGGANTGELFF.